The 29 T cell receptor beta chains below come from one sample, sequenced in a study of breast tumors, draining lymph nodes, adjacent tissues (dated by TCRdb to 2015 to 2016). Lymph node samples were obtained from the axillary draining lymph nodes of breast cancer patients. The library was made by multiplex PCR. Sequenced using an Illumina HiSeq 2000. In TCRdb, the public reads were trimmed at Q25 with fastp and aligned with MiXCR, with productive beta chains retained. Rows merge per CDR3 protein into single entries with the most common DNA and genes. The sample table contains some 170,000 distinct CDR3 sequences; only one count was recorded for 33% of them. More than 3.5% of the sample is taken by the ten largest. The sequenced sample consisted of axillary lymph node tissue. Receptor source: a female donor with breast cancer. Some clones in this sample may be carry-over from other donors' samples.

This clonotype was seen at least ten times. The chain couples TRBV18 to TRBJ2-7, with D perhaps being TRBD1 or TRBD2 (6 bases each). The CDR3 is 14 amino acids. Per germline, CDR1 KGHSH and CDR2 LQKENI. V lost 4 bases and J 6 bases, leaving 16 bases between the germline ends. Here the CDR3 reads CASSLSEGGGEQYF. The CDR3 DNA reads TGTGCCAGCTCACTCTCAGAGGGGGGTGGCGAGCAGTACTTC.

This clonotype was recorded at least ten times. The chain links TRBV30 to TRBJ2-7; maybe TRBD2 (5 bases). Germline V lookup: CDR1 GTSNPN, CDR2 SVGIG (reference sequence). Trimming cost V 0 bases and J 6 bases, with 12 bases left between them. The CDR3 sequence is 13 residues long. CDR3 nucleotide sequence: TGTGCCTGGAGTGTTGCCGGGGATCGCGAGCAGTACTTC. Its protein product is CAWSVAGDREQYF. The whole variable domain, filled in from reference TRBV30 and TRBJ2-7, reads SQTIHQWPATLVQPVGSPLSLECTVEGTSNPNLYWYRQAAGRGLQLLFYSVGIGQISSEVPQNLSASRPQDRQFILSSKKLLLSDSGFYLCAWSVAGDREQYFGPGTRLTVT.

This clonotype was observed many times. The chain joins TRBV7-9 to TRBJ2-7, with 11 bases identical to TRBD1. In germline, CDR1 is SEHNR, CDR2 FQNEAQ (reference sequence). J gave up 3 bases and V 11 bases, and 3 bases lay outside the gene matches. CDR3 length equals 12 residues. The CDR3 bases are TGTGCCGGAGGGACAGGGGGCTACGAGCAGTACTTC. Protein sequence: CAGGTGGYEQYF.

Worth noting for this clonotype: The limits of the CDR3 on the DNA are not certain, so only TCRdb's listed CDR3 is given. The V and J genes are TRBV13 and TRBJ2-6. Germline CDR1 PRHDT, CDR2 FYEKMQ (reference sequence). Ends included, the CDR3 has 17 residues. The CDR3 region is CASSVGEAFFGANVLTF.

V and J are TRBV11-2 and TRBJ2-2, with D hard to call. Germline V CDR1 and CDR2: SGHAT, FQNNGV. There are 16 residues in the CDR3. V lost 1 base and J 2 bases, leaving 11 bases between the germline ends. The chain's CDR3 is CASSLVGGGNTGELFF. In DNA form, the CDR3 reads TGTGCCAGCAGCTTAGTGGGCGGTGGAAACACCGGGGAGCTGTTTTTT.

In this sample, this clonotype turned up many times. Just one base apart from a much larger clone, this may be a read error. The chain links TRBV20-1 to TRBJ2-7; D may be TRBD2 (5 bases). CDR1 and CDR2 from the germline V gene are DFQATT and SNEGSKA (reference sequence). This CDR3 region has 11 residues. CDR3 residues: CSASEGVQQSF. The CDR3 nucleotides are TGCAGTGCTAGCGAGGGTGTCCAGCAGTCCTTC.

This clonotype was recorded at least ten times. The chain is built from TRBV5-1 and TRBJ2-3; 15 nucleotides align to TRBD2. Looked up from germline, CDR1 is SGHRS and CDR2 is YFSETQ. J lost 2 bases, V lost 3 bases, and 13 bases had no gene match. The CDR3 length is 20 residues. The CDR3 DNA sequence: TGCGCCAGCAGCTACTCACCTCTGGGACTAGCGGGGGGCCACACAGATACGCAGTATTTT. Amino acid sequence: CASSYSPLGLAGGHTDTQYF. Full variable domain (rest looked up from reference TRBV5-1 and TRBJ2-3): KAGVTQTPRYLIKTRGQQVTLSCSPISGHRSVSWYQQTPGQGLQFLFEYFSETQRNKGNFPGRFSGRQFSNSRSEMNVSTLELGDSALYLCASSYSPLGLAGGHTDTQYFGPGTRLTVL.

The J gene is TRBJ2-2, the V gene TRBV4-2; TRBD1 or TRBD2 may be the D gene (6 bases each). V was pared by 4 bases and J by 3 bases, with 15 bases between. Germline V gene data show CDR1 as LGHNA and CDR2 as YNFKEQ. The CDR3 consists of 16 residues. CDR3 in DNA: TGTGCCAGCAGCCCAGGGGCTAGCGAATACACCGGGGAGCTGTTTTTT. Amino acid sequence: CASSPGASEYTGELFF.

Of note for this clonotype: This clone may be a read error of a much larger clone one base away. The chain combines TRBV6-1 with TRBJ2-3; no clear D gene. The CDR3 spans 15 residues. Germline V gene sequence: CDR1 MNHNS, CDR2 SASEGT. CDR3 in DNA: TGTGCCGGCAGTTTACACGGAACCTACACAGATACGCAGTATTTT. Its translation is CAGSLHGTYTDTQYF.

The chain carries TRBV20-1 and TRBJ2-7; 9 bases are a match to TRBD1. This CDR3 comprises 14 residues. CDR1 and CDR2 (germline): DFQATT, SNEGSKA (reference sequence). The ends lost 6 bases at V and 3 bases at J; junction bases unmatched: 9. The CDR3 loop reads CSASSTGQGYEQYF. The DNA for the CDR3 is TGCAGTGCCAGCAGCACGGGACAGGGCTACGAGCAGTACTTC.

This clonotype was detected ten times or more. CDR3 sequence reads: CASSQDSGGGWAYYGYTF. The CDR3 coding sequence is TGCGCCAGCAGCCAAGACTCAGGGGGCGGGTGGGCCTACTATGGCTACACCTTC. V gene TRBV4-1 combines with J gene TRBJ1-2; 8 bases align to TRBD1. The trim removed 0 bases at V and 3 bases at J, leaving 12 bases unmatched. The germline gives CDR1 MGHRA, CDR2 YSYEKL. CDR3 length equals 18 residues.

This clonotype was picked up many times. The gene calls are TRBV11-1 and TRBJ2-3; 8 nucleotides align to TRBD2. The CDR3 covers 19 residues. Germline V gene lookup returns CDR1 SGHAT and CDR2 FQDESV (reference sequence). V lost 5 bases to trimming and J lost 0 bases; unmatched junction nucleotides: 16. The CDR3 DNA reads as TGTGCCAGCAGCCTCGGTACGCGGGAGGTCCCACTTAGCACAGATACGCAGTATTTT. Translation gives CASSLGTREVPLSTDTQYF.

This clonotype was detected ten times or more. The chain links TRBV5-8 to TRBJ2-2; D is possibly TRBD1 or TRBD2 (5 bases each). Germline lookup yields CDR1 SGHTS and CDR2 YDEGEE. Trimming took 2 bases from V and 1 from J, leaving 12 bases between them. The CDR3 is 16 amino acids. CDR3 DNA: TGTGCCAGCAGCTTCCGGGACCGCTTGAACACCGGGGAGCTGTTTTTT. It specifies CASSFRDRLNTGELFF.

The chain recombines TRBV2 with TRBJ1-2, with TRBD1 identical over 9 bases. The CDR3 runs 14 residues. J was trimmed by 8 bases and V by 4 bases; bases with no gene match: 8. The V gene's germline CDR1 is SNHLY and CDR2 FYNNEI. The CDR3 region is CASSAGQGWRGYTF. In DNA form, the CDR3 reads TGTGCCAGCAGTGCCGGACAGGGGTGGAGGGGCTACACCTTC.

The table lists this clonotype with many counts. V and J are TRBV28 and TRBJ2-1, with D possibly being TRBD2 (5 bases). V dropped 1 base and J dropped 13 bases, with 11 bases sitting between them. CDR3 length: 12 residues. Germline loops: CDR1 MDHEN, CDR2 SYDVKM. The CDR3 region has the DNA TGTGCCAGCAGTTTATCTATCGGGGAACAGTTCTTC. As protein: CASSLSIGEQFF.

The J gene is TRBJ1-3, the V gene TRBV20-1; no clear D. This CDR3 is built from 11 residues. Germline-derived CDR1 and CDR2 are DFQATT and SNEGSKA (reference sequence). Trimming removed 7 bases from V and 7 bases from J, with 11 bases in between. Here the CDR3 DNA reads TGCAGTGTCATTAGCGGGAACACCATATATTTT. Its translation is CSVISGNTIYF.

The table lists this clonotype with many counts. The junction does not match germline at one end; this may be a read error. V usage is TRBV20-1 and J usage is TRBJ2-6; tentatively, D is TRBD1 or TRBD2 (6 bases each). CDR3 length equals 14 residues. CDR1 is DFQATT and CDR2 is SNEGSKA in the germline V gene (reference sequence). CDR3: CSARAGSGATVLTF. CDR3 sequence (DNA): TGCAGTGCTAGAGCAGGGTCGGGGGCCACCGTCCTGACTTTC.

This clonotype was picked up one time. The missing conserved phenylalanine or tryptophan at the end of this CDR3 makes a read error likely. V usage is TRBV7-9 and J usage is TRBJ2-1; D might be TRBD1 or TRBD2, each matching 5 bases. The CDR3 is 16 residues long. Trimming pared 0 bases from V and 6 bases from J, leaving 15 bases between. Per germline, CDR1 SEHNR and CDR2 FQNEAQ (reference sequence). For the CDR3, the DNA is TGTGCCAGCAGCTTAGCGGGACGGCGAACCGCCAATGAGCAGTTCTGT. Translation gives CASSLAGRRTANEQFC.

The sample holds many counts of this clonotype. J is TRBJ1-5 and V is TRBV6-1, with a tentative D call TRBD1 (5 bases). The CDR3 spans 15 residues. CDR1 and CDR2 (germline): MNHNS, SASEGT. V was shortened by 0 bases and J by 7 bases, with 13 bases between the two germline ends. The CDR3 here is CASSEARGLTQPQHF. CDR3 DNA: TGTGCCAGCAGTGAAGCGAGGGGACTTACGCAGCCCCAGCATTTT.

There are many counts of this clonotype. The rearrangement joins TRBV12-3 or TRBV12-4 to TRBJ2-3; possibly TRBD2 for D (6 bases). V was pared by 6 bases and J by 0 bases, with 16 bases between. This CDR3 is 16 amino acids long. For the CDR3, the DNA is TGTGCCAGCAGACAGACCCGGGGGATCAGCACAGATACGCAGTATTTT. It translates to CASRQTRGISTDTQYF.

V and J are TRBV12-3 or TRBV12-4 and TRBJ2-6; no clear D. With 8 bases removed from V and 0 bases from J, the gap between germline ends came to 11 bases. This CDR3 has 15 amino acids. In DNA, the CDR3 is TGTGCCAGCGGTCACACCTCCTCTGGGGCCAACGTCCTGACTTTC. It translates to CASGHTSSGANVLTF.

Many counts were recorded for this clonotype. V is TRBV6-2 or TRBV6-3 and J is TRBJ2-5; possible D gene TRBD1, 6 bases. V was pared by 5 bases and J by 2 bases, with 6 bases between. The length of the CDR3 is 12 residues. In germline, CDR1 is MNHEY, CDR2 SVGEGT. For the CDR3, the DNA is TGTGCCAGCAGTCAGGGGCAAGAGACCCAGTACTTC. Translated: CASSQGQETQYF.

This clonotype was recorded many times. The CDR3 nucleotides read TGTGCCAGCAGCCCGCCTCAGACTAGCTTACCCAACCGGGAGACCCAGTACTTC. It yields the protein CASSPPQTSLPNRETQYF. The V call is TRBV9, the J call TRBJ2-5, with TRBD2 matching 7 bases. The CDR3 has 18 amino acids. V was clipped by 4 bases and J by 5 bases; unmatched bases: 20. Germline CDR1 is SGDLS and CDR2 is YYNGEE.

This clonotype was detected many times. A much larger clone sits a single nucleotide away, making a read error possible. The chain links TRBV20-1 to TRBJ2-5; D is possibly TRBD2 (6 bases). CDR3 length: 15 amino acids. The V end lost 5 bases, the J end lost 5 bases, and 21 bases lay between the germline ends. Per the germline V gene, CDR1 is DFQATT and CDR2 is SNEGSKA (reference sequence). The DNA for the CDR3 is TGCAGTGCTGGGGCGGATAGCGGTACTACGGAGACCCAGTACTTC. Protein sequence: CSAGADSGTTETQYF.

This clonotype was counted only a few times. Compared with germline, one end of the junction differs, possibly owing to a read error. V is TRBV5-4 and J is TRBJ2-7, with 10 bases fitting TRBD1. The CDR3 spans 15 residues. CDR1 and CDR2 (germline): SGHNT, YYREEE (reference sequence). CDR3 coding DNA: TGTGCCAGCAGCGGGACAGGGGCCCGCTTCTACGAGCAGTGCTTC. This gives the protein CASSGTGARFYEQCF. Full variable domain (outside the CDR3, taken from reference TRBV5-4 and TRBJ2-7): ETGVTQSPTHLIKTRGQQVTLRCSSQSGHNTVSWYQQALGQGPQFIFQYYREEENGRGNFPPRFSGLQFPNYSSELNVNALELDDSALYLCASSGTGARFYEQCFGPGTRLTVT.

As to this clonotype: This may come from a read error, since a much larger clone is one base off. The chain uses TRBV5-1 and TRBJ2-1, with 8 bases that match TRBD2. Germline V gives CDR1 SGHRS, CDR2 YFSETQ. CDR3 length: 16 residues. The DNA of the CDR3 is TGCGCCAGCAGCTTAAACAAGCGGGGGATATACAATGTGCAGTTCTTC. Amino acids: CASSLNKRGIYNVQFF.

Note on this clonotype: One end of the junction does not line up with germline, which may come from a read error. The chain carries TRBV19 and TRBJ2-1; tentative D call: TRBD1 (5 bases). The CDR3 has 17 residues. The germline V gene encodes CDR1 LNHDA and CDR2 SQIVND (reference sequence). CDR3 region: CASSYDRGSRAYNEQSF. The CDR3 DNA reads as TGTGCCAGTAGTTACGATAGGGGCAGCCGAGCCTACAATGAGCAGTCCTTC.

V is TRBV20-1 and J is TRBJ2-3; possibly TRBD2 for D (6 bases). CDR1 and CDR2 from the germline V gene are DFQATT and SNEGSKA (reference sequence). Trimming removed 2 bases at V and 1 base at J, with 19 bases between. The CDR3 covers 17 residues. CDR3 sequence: CSARPKGGWFGTDTQYF. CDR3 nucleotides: TGCAGTGCTAGACCGAAGGGAGGTTGGTTTGGCACAGATACGCAGTATTTT.

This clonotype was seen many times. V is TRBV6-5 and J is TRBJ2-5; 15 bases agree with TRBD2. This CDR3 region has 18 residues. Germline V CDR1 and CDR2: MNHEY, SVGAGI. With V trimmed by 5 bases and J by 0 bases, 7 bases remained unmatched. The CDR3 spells CASSRTSGRAGYQETQYF. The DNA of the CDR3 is TGTGCCAGCAGTCGGACTAGCGGGAGGGCCGGGTACCAAGAGACCCAGTACTTC.